This T cell receptor (beta chain) is from a study of blood T cell repertoires in COVID-19. Some clones are missing from TCRdb's copy, which holds only in-frame ones; the method was immunoSEQ multiplex PCR. The sample yields about 300,000 clones, 85% seen once. The CDR3 extends over 13 amino acids. Germline assignment: CDR1 SNHLY and CDR2 FYNNEI. Trimming pared 2 bases from V and 10 bases from J, leaving 14 bases between. The V and J genes are TRBV2 and TRBJ2-5; possible D gene TRBD1, 5 bases. Source material: PBMCs or T cells enriched from blood (not recorded which). This TCR was recovered from a woman in her forties or fifties who had recovered from COVID-19. CDR3 DNA: TGTGCCAGCAGTGAACCCCCCAGGGCTGACCAGTACTTC. Translated: CASSEPPRADQYF.